This T cell receptor beta chain was observed in a study of cytomegalovirus exposure and HLA in healthy donors (dated by TCRdb to the late 2010s). Regarding the complete study: In an earlier analysis of approximately 640 of the donors, around 300 Gb of sequence data and 100 million or so unique TCR beta sequences from 150 million to 200 million T cells were reported. An early release that covered approximately 600 HLA-typed donors contained 250 to 350 gigabases of sequencing data and tens of millions of unique TCR sequences. The genetic ancestry cluster associated with self-reported Caucasian donors included 70% to 85% of the 398 genotyped donors. The aim of the study was to test whether cataloging public T cell receptors could identify signatures of past pathogen exposure. The study used immunosequencing to profile the T cell repertoires of 600 to 850 subjects and linked those repertoires to cytomegalovirus serostatus. In addition to the first cohort of about 650 subjects, a separate validation cohort of under 150 different subjects was used. High-throughput TCR immunosequencing, statistical association of individual TCRs with disease status, and machine learning were combined to predict cytomegalovirus infection status. In a later analysis, previously published TCR beta repertoires from several hundred donors were re-analyzed and high-resolution HLA genotyping was added so that TCR occurrence patterns could be studied. In the later analysis, no new phenotypic data were used to find candidate immune exposures; instead, reliance was placed on TCR beta sequences and their occurrence across donors. An earlier analysis of some 600 of the donors applied high-throughput TCR beta sequencing to assess whether each TCR beta V gene segment acted as functional or pseudogenic. Alongside the repertoire data, information on donor age, sex, ethnicity and CMV serostatus was compiled. In a later genetic analysis, genome-wide SNP genotypes for about three fifths of the 666 donors were used, and that subset was treated as a discovery cohort. All discovery cohort repertoires had been generated using a single sequencing platform. Class I and class II HLA loci were covered by the typing at four-digit resolution. The number of typed donors differed by locus: about 629-630 for A, B, C, DRB1 and DQB1; 522 for DQA1; fewer than 610 for DPA1; and roughly 450 for DPB1. Roughly 5 DR-DQ haplotypes were handled as single units for association and clustering, since linkage in the cohort was strong. On average, roughly 240,000 unique TCR beta nucleotide sequences were sequenced per donor among roughly 430 genotyped donors of the cohort, with roughly 20% of those sequences being non-productive. General findings and caveats noted by the study authors: According to a later genetic analysis, donors in an Asian-associated ancestry cluster had fewer N-insertions in productive TCRs than the approximately 670-donor mean. Because some donors lacked HLA typing at each locus, the association tests relied only on the typed subset. In a later analysis, HLA-associated TCR beta chains were found to be more clonally expanded and to have lower generation probabilities than equally common non-associated chains. In an earlier analysis of more than 450 of the donors, most TCR beta V segments were observed in productive rearrangements about 87% or about 30% of the time, broadly matching IMGT annotations. The only immune exposure information available for the cohort was CMV serostatus. A later analysis found that most CMV-associated TCR beta chains appeared HLA-restricted, with HLA associations seemingly driven largely by CMV exposure. Correlated functional status among segregating V segments might reflect linkage disequilibrium, but an unknown experimental factor could not be ruled out. In both the original and validation cohorts, the classifier was reported to diagnose cytomegalovirus status with high specificity and sensitivity. A further reported finding was that TCR beta sequences accurately predicted the HLA-A and HLA-B alleles for most subjects in the first cohort. In a later analysis, several top co-occurrence clusters were reported to appear linked to parvovirus B19, influenza, CMV and Epstein-Barr virus. Most TCR sequences were observed very rarely across donors, whereas some public TCRs were present in many individuals. This cohort had only TCR beta chains sequenced, and the lack of alpha or paired-chain data limited which features could be detected. In vitro tests confirmed that a few of the cytomegalovirus-associated TCR beta chains recognize cytomegalovirus antigens. In the study, around 160 TCR beta chains were listed as associated with cytomegalovirus. Assigning TCR associations to individual alleles was difficult when HLA alleles, especially DR and DQ, strongly co-occurred. A group of highly shared sequence variants was considered likely to be a technical artifact of the sequencing pipeline. A later analysis associated about 16,000 TCR beta sequences with specific HLA alleles at a false discovery rate of 0.05. The presence/absence analyses assumed that sequencing depth was roughly uniform across donors, and that assumption may not be true. It was suggested by the authors that the approach could potentially be generalized to other disease states and immunological phenotypes. In a later analysis, the rate of TCR association differed among HLA loci, with DRB1 alleles having the most associated TCRs and HLA-C alleles having the fewest. V-gene and J-gene trimming of TCR beta chains was associated with a missense DCLRE1C variant in a later genetic analysis, and the association was replicated in an independent cohort. Because the 87-base-pair reads could not distinguish some IMGT-functional V segments, including TRBV6-2 and TRBV6-3, those segments were excluded. The earlier analysis of nearly 600 of the donors excluded 15 to 20 rarely observed V segments, including chromosome 9 orphons, because counts were too low.

There are 14 amino acids in the CDR3, from cysteine to phenylalanine inclusive. Only the CDR3 portion is preserved as DNA: 42 bases, with reading frame beginning at the first base. The V end gives up 5 bases and the J end 4 bases, leaving 5 bases in the junction not matched to a gene. CDR1 and CDR2, per the germline V gene, are SGHNT and YENEEA. This clone was picked up a small number of times. It lacks a known antigen. Base qualities are not recorded, but no much larger clone differs from it by a single base. The cohort consisted of 600 to 750 healthy bone marrow donors. Cohort members were all nominally healthy when sampled, although unrecorded immune exposures were likely present. The donor was CMV seropositive and was included in the group of around 300 seropositive cohort members. A peripheral blood sample was collected from each donor, and TCR beta sequencing was performed on peripheral blood mononuclear cells. The Qiagen DNeasy Blood Extraction Kit was used to extract genomic DNA from the blood cell samples.

Library construction relied on the immunoSEQ multiplex PCR assay. A mixture of 60 forward primers for TCR Vbeta segments and 13 reverse primers for TCR Jbeta segments was used in the multiplex PCR. The CDR3 region of rearranged TCR beta genes was amplified from genomic DNA with a multiplex PCR assay. On the Illumina HiSeq System, the amplified TCR beta libraries were sequenced as 87-base-pair reads. On the study's bioinformatics: A later analysis tallied around 87 million unique TCR beta chains across the approximately 670 repertoires, and approximately 11 million of those chains were shared by two or more donors. Raw reads were error-corrected and collapsed into unique sequences with a nearest-neighbor algorithm that merged closely related sequences to remove PCR and sequencing errors. V, D and J gene segments were assigned by aligning CDR3 sequences to IMGT reference sequences. For a sequence to be retained, a match of at least six nucleotides was required to both a V gene segment and a J gene segment. A rearrangement was called productive if the CDR3 had no stop codons and remained in frame with V and J, and every other rearrangement was called non-productive. CDR3 was defined by IMGT convention, running from the second conserved V-encoded cysteine to the conserved J-encoded phenylalanine. The earlier analysis of 587 of the donors excluded sequences that lacked an unambiguous match to a single V gene segment. In an earlier analysis of approximately 590 of the donors, a V segment was called functional when productive rearrangements were above 56.7%, and segregating when the standard deviation between donors exceeded 5%. To diagnose cytomegalovirus status from the catalog of TCR beta chain sequences, a statistical classification framework was built. V and J gene assignment, in a later analysis, came from comparing TCR nucleotide sequences with IMGT/GENE-DB human TR gene sequences. A later analysis assigned CDR3 sequences and most-parsimonious VDJ recombination scenarios with the TCRdist pipeline. In a later analysis, each TCR beta chain was defined by its CDR3 amino acid sequence together with its V-gene family, and reads lacking a unique V-gene family were excluded. A later analysis removed 500 to 650 highly shared, low-generation-probability nucleotide sequences to deal with suspected cross-contamination and a sequencing artifact. A later analysis calculated a clonal expansion index for each public chain from normalized within-repertoire ranks of inferred template counts. A later analysis computed generation probabilities with a VDJ recombination model fitted to out-of-frame rearrangements, and checked the results against IGoR. In a later analysis, hypergeometric tests were used to score TCR-TCR, TCR-HLA and TCR-CMV co-occurrence, with a repertoire-size bias correction applied to TCR pairs. False discovery rates were estimated in a later analysis by permuting HLA or CMV assignments 20 times. In a later analysis, co-occurring TCRs were grouped using DBSCAN, and TCRdist sequence similarity was added for clustering within HLA-allele-positive subsets. For co-occurrence clustering, repertoires with fewer than 30,000 or more than 120,000 public chains were excluded, along with roughly 5 repertoires with anomalous nucleotide sharing. TCRdb retrieved this table from immuneACCESS and kept in-frame rearrangements only. Not all clones are present; in checked studies, unresolved V genes account for under half, and no reason is known for the remainder. Clonal size and the V and J genes are those of that table, whereas D and trimming came from the DNA. Counted in this sample were 35,000 to 45,000 clones; under 70% of them appeared once. The ten largest account for around 12% of the sample.

Sequences were obtained from PBMCs. The origin of this receptor is a man aged 60 to 75 in good health and CMV-seropositive. Rearrangement joined TRBV11-3 to TRBJ2-5; the central 9 bases match TRBD1. The DNA is TGTGCCAGCAGCCCCGGACAGGGGACAGAGACCCAGTACTTC. Translated, this is CASSPGQGTETQYF.